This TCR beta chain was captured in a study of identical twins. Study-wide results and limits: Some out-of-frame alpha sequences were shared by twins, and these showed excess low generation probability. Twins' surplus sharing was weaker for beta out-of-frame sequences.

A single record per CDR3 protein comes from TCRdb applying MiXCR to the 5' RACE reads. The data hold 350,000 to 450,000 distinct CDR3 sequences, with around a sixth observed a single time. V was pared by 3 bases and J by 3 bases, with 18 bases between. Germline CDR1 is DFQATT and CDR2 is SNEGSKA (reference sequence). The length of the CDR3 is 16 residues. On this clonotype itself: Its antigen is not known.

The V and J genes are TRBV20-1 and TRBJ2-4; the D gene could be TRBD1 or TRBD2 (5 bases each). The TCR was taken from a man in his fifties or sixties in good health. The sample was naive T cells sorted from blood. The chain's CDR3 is CSARRGHRLDKNIQYF. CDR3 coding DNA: TGCAGTGCTAGGAGGGGTCACAGGTTGGACAAAAACATTCAGTACTTC.